This entry describes one TCR beta chain. Trimming at V came to 6 bases and at J to 6 bases, leaving 8 bases not matched to a gene. Germline loops: CDR1 MNHEY, CDR2 SVGAGI. The CDR3 spans 15 residues. The data derive from a study of TIL therapy for anti-PD-1-resistant metastatic lung cancer. For the study at large: Tumors had a median PD-L1 proportion score of about 6%.

The libraries were made with immunoSEQ v3. Method: immunoSEQ multiplex PCR; TCRdb's copy keeps in-frame clones and lacks some. This table has about 60,000 clones, roughly 91% appearing once. Time point defined: pre-treatment sample, taken before nivolumab and TIL therapy. The receptor was derived from a person between 25 and 79 years old with non-small cell lung cancer. J is TRBJ1-6 and V is TRBV6-5, with 7 bases fitting TRBD1. The sequences come from blood, collected at baseline. The CDR3 coding sequence is TGTGCCAGCAGGCAGCCGGGACAGCTTAATTCACCCCTCCACTTT. Translated, it gives CASRQPGQLNSPLHF.